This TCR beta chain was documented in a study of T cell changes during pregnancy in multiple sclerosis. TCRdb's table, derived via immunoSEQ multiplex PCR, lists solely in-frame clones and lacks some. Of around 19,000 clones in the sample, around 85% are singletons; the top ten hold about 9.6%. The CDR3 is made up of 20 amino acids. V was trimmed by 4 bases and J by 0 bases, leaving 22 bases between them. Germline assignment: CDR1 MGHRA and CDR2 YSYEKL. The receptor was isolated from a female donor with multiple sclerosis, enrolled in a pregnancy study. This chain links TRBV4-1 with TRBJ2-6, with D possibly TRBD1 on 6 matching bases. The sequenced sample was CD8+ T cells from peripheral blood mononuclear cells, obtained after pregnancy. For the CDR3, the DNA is TGCGCCAGCAGCCTAGTAGAACAGGGTGATTCAAGCTCTGGGGCCAACGTCCTGACTTTC. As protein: CASSLVEQGDSSSGANVLTF.